This T cell receptor beta chain appears in the sequencing data of a study of shared clonotypes between healthy human individuals. For the study at large: The study drew on two women and a few men aged 18 to 49 as donors. The study, taken as a whole, reports: The naive CD4 repertoires of several donors were compared, and around 4.7% of clonotypes were shared. Sequencing of the sorted subsets was shown by rarefaction to be incomplete despite large depth.

Libraries were prepared by immunoSEQ multiplex PCR; TCRdb keeps only in-frame clonotypes and omits some of them. The repertoire consists of about 2.4 million clones, with 93% occurring once and the leading ten covering 0.36%. In regard to this clone: Its antigen is currently unknown.

J was trimmed by 7 bases and V by 5 bases; bases with no gene match: 8. This CDR3 spans 14 amino acids. CDR1 and CDR2 (germline): KGHSH, LQKENI. The chain couples TRBV18 to TRBJ2-1; TRBD2 aligns across 7 bases. The source is a young man in good health. Some clones in this sample may be carry-over from other donors' samples. The material sequenced was naive CD4+ T cells from PBMCs. Subset indicated: CD45RA+ positively selected. The CDR3: CASSSGGGRNEQFF. DNA for the CDR3: TGTGCCAGCTCATCGGGGGGAGGGAGGAATGAGCAGTTCTTC.